This T cell receptor beta chain was recovered during a study of CD8 T cells in Susac syndrome. Through negative isolation, CD4+ and CD8+ T cells were obtained, while TEMRA cells were enriched using FACS. CDR3 length equals 12 residues. Per the germline V gene, CDR1 is KGHSY and CDR2 is FQNENV. Trimming stripped 5 bases from V and 10 bases from J, with 12 bases between. Random hexamers served to reverse transcribe roughly 0.45 to 1 ug RNA. Amplification of TCR beta CDR3 spanned 54 Vbeta and 13 Jbeta via immunoSEQ multiplex PCR. TCRdb recomputed calls from the immunoSEQ multiplex PCR reads with MiXCR, one row per CDR3 protein. The table has about 150,000 distinct CDR3 sequences, around 95% seen once; the top ten hold 0.14% to 0.15%.

The sample consisted of CD8+ T cells from PBMCs. The V gene is TRBV16, the J gene TRBJ2-1, with D possibly TRBD2 on 5 matching bases. The source is a human donor with multiple sclerosis. CDR3 amino acids: CASSSLTGEQFF. In DNA, the CDR3 is TGTGCCAGCAGCTCCCTCACGGGAGAGCAGTTCTTC.